The next 8 T cell receptor beta chains were all read from a single sample in a study of CD8+CD57+ T cells in acquired aplastic anemia. Genomic DNA constituted the template upon which TCR beta VDJ and CDR3 profiling was performed. In TCRdb, the reads were re-called with MiXCR into one record per CDR3 protein. This sample carries about 270,000 distinct CDR3 sequences, around three fifths of them seen once, and the ten largest clones take approximately 8%. Specimen: sorted CD4+, CD8+, or CD8+CD57+ T cells (not recorded which) from PBMCs. These TCRs come from a human donor with severe aplastic anemia or a healthy control (not recorded which).

About this clonotype itself: At one of its ends the junction is not consistent with the germline gene, which may arise from a read error. This chain joins TRBV7-8 and TRBJ2-1, with D possibly being TRBD1 (6 bases). CDR3 length equals 13 residues. Germline V gene sequence: CDR1 SGHVS, CDR2 FQNEAQ. CDR3 protein: CASSLKGVGEQLF. Here the CDR3 DNA reads TGTGCCAGCAGCTTAAAGGGGGTGGGTGAGCAGTTATTC. Full variable domain (outside the CDR3, taken from reference TRBV7-8 and TRBJ2-1): GAGVSQSPRYKVAKRGQDVALRCDPISGHVSLFWYQQALGQGPEFLTYFQNEAQLDKSGLPSDRFFAERPEGSVSTLKIQRTQQEDSAVYLCASSLKGVGEQLFGPGTRLTVL.

The chain links TRBV9 to TRBJ2-7; 10 nucleotides match TRBD1. Losses at the gene ends were 1 base for V and 2 bases for J; bases not matched to a gene: 9. The CDR3 runs to 17 residues. Germline CDR1 is SGDLS and CDR2 is YYNGEE. This chain's CDR3 is CASSVSPTGGPPYEQYF. As DNA, the CDR3 is TGTGCCAGCAGCGTATCCCCGACAGGGGGCCCTCCCTACGAGCAGTACTTC.

The sample holds one count of this clonotype. This chain connects TRBV6-4 to TRBJ2-2; D gene ambiguous. This CDR3 spans 14 amino acids. The ends were cut back, 4 bases at V and 5 bases at J, with 11 bases in the middle. CDR1 is MRHNA, CDR2 SNTAGT, per germline. The CDR3 region has the DNA TGTGCCAGCAGTGTTTCCCTAGGGACCGGGGAGCTGTTTTTT. Encoded protein: CASSVSLGTGELFF.

The CDR3 loop reads CASSLGAPYGYTF. The CDR3 nucleotides are TGTGCCAGCAGCTTAGGGGCCCCCTATGGCTACACCTTC. V usage is TRBV7-8 and J usage is TRBJ1-2, with D uncertain. The V gene's germline CDR1 is SGHVS and CDR2 FQNEAQ. V shed 1 base and J shed 4 bases, with 7 bases lying between them. The CDR3 totals 13 residues. The full variable domain, completed using reference TRBV7-8 and TRBJ1-2, is GAGVSQSPRYKVAKRGQDVALRCDPISGHVSLFWYQQALGQGPEFLTYFQNEAQLDKSGLPSDRFFAERPEGSVSTLKIQRTQQEDSAVYLCASSLGAPYGYTFGSGTRLTVV.

The chain joins TRBV10-2 to TRBJ2-7, with TRBD1 identical over 7 bases. J lost 0 bases, V lost 10 bases, and 9 bases had no gene match. Germline V CDR1 and CDR2: WSHSY, SAAADI. The CDR3 is made up of 14 amino acids. For the CDR3, the DNA is TGCGCCATCAAGAGGCCAGGGGGCTCCTACGAGCAGTACTTC. Protein: CAIKRPGGSYEQYF.

In this sample, this clonotype turned up many times. The chain uses TRBV2 and TRBJ1-1; D not resolved. The CDR3 extends over 13 amino acids. V lost 7 bases and J lost 0, with 9 bases in between. Germline CDR1 SNHLY, CDR2 FYNNEI. Here the CDR3 DNA reads TGTGCCAGCATGAAGGGATTGAACACTGAAGCTTTCTTT. It yields the protein CASMKGLNTEAFF. Drawing the rest from reference TRBV2 and TRBJ1-1, the complete variable domain is EPEVTQTPSHQVTQMGQEVILRCVPISNHLYFYWYRQILGQKVEFLVSFYNNEISEKSEIFDDQFSVERPDGSNFTLKIRSTKLEDSAMYFCASMKGLNTEAFFGQGTRLTVV.

The rearrangement joins TRBV5-1 to TRBJ2-7, with D possibly being TRBD1 or TRBD2 (6 bases each). Per the germline V gene, CDR1 is SGHRS and CDR2 is YFSETQ. The CDR3 covers 14 residues. Trimming removed 4 bases at V and 2 bases at J, with 13 bases between. CDR3 DNA sequence: TGCGCCAGCAGCCCGGGGGCCGGACCCTACGAGCAGTACTTC. Its translation: CASSPGAGPYEQYF. The complete variable domain, with remaining parts taken from reference TRBV5-1 and TRBJ2-7, reads KAGVTQTPRYLIKTRGQQVTLSCSPISGHRSVSWYQQTPGQGLQFLFEYFSETQRNKGNFPGRFSGRQFSNSRSEMNVSTLELGDSALYLCASSPGAGPYEQYFGPGTRLTVT.

This sequence joins TRBV2 and TRBJ2-7; TRBD1 agrees at 7 bases. The CDR3 contains 15 residues. Trimming at V came to 4 bases and at J to 0 bases, leaving 6 bases not matched to a gene. CDR1 and CDR2 (germline): SNHLY, FYNNEI. The CDR3: CASSGKTGSSYEQYF. The CDR3, as DNA: TGTGCCAGCAGTGGGAAGACAGGGAGCTCCTACGAGCAGTACTTC.